This TCR beta chain stems from a study of early T cells in non-severe SARS-CoV-2 infection. The J segment lost 7 bases and the V segment lost 4 bases, leaving 4 bases of the junction unmatched. The CDR3 loop spans 13 amino acids. Germline values: CDR1 LNHDA, CDR2 SQIVND (reference sequence). This clonotype was found many times. Unique molecular identifiers were affixed to single, distinct cDNA molecules. TCRdb analysed the 5' RACE reads with MiXCR anew, one entry per CDR3 protein. This table holds around 39,000 distinct CDR3 sequences, about 8% found once. V and J are TRBV19 and TRBJ1-5; TRBD1 aligns across 7 bases. The source of this sequence is an adult who was a healthcare worker with PCR-confirmed SARS-CoV-2 infection or an uninfected control (not recorded which). Material: whole blood, obtained at baseline. Written as DNA, the CDR3 is TGTGCCAGTAGTACACCAGGGGGGCAGCCCCAGCATTTT. This sequence encodes CASSTPGGQPQHF.